These 8 T cell receptor beta chains were all obtained from the same sample, sequenced in a study of early T cells in non-severe SARS-CoV-2 infection. Each CDR3 protein gets one entry after TCRdb re-called the 5' RACE reads with MiXCR. The repertoire holds roughly 30,000 distinct CDR3 sequences, with about 5.7% as singletons. The sample consisted of whole blood. The origin of the receptors is an adult who was a healthcare worker with PCR-confirmed SARS-CoV-2 infection or an uninfected control (not recorded which).

This clonotype was counted at least ten times. CDR3 region: CASSSRDSYQETQYF. As DNA, the CDR3 is TGTGCCAGCAGTTCCCGGGATTCCTACCAAGAGACCCAGTACTTC. The chain joins TRBV28 to TRBJ2-5, with D tentatively TRBD2 (5 bases). The V gene lost 4 bases and the J gene lost 0 bases, with 12 bases spanning the gap. The CDR3 is 15 amino acids. CDR1 is MDHEN, CDR2 SYDVKM, per germline.

This clonotype was counted many times. The CDR3, as DNA: TGTGCCTGGAGTGTACTGGGGCTTACGCAGTATTTT. This gives the protein CAWSVLGLTQYF. The chain employs TRBV30 and TRBJ2-3; perhaps TRBD1 as D (5 bases). V was cut by 0 bases and J by 8 bases, with 9 bases left in between. The CDR3 runs 12 residues. Germline CDR1 reads GTSNPN; CDR2 reads SVGIG (reference sequence).

This clonotype was counted between two and nine times. This chain joins TRBV12-3 or TRBV12-4 and TRBJ2-5, with D unclear. Trimming removed 2 bases at V and 5 bases at J, with 9 bases between. This CDR3 is 13 amino acids long. The CDR3 spells CASSLPDGETQYF. The DNA for the CDR3 is TGTGCCAGCAGTTTACCGGACGGGGAGACCCAGTACTTC.

This clonotype has a count of ten or more. The V call is TRBV7-8, the J call TRBJ2-5; unclear D gene. The CDR3 spans 11 residues. Per germline, CDR1 SGHVS and CDR2 FQNEAQ. V lost 5 bases, J lost 0 bases, and 1 base lay in between. CDR3 sequence: CASSNQETQYF. The CDR3 bases are TGTGCCAGCAGCAACCAAGAGACCCAGTACTTC.

This clonotype was counted ten times or more. CDR3 DNA: TGCAGCATCTCCCGGGGGGTCATTAATGAAAAACTGTTTTTT. Translated, it gives CSISRGVINEKLFF. The chain links TRBV29-1 to TRBJ1-4; possible D gene TRBD1, 5 bases. CDR3 length equals 14 residues. Trimming stripped 8 bases from V and 4 bases from J, with 17 bases between. From germline, CDR1 is SQVTM and CDR2 ANQGSEA.

The sample holds many counts of this clonotype. The chain employs TRBV19 and TRBJ2-1; 10 bases fit TRBD2. The V gene's germline CDR1 is LNHDA and CDR2 SQIVND (reference sequence). The CDR3 sequence is 15 residues long. V shed 4 bases and J 8 bases; nucleotides not matched to a gene: 8. The CDR3 coding sequence is TGTGCCAGTAGTAACCCTAGCGGGAGAAGGTATGAGCAGTTCTTC. It translates to CASSNPSGRRYEQFF. The whole variable domain, remainder taken from reference TRBV19 and TRBJ2-1, is DGGITQSPKYLFRKEGQNVTLSCEQNLNHDAMYWYRQDPGQGLRLIYYSQIVNDFQKGDIAEGYSVSREKKESFPLTVTSAQKNPTAFYLCASSNPSGRRYEQFFGPGTRLTVL.

This clonotype was found many times. This rearrangement joins TRBV18 to TRBJ2-3; possible D gene TRBD2, 5 bases. V was shortened by 0 bases and J by 4 bases, with 17 bases between the two germline ends. Germline V gene data show CDR1 as KGHSH and CDR2 as LQKENI. The CDR3 contains 17 residues. CDR3 DNA: TGTGCCAGCTCACCACCTGTTTTGTCGAGCGGTTCAGATACGCAGTATTTT. It specifies CASSPPVLSSGSDTQYF.

This clonotype was seen only a few times. The chain combines TRBV28 with TRBJ2-6; D is possibly TRBD2 (5 bases). Germline loops: CDR1 MDHEN, CDR2 SYDVKM. Trimming cost V 11 bases and J 2 bases, with 16 bases left between them. The CDR3 runs to 15 residues. CDR3 amino acids: CAANGGQAGANVLTF. The DNA for the CDR3 is TGTGCCGCCAATGGAGGCCAGGCTGGGGCCAACGTCCTGACTTTC.